These T cell receptor beta chains were read from a single sample in a study of beta chain features in type 1 diabetes. TCRdb's copy holds only in-frame clones and misses some; the assay was immunoSEQ multiplex PCR. The repertoire includes more than 110,000 clones, less than 9% of them detected once, and roughly 1.4% sits in the top ten. The sequenced sample consisted of central memory CD4+ T cells from blood. The receptor source for this set is a woman aged 25 to 39 in good health. CDR3s include the opening cysteine and the closing phenylalanine or tryptophan. Fields, in order: J gene, V gene, CDR3 protein.

TRBJ1-1 TRBV29-1 CSVAGQGAFEAFF
TRBJ2-7 TRBV11-1 CASSLVFVSTYEQYF
TRBJ2-7 TRBV18 CASSPAYSYEQYF
TRBJ2-6 TRBV4-1 CASSQVFHGTGRGANALTF
TRBJ1-5 TRBV28 CASTIGSASNQPQHF
TRBJ2-7 TRBV6-1 CAISQRESYEQYF
TRBJ1-1 TRBV9 CASSLRTDTEAFF
TRBJ2-1 TRBV11-3 CASSLAGGQSEQFF
TRBJ1-2 TRBV5-6 CASSRDSFNGYTF
TRBJ1-2 TRBV6-1 CATVTGRRGYTF
TRBJ2-1 TRBV27 CASSLLTSGRHNEQFF
TRBJ2-2 TRBV5-4 CASSRGGGGGLTGELFF
TRBJ2-7 TRBV5-1 CASTPSGGSRPYEQYF
TRBJ1-5 TRBV7-9 CASSRTGGGRQPQHF
TRBJ2-5 TRBV27 CASSYRGTETQYF
TRBJ2-7 TRBV28 CASSLPGQNYEQYF
TRBJ1-1 TRBV5-1 CASTPPGTGMKTEAFF
TRBJ2-5 TRBV7-8 CASSLTFETQYF
TRBJ2-1 TRBV6-5 CASPGGGEQFF
TRBJ2-7 TRBV29-1 CSVGSSGYEQYF
TRBJ2-3 TRBV6-6 CASSYSIGGGTDTQYF
TRBJ2-4 TRBV28 CASSVSGVGENIQYF
TRBJ2-3 TRBV27 CASWEWAGGKDTQYF
TRBJ1-5 TRBV7-9 CASSTAGTVKPQHF
TRBJ2-5 TRBV7-2 CASSLGSGGETQYF
TRBJ2-5 TRBV7-9 CASSFTGYRETQYF
TRBJ2-7 TRBV6-6 CASSQREEAGEQYF
TRBJ2-5 TRBV7-6 CASSLMGQQETQYF
TRBJ2-1 TRBV30 CAWSVRGSSGRENNEQFF
TRBJ2-5 TRBV2 CASRPRTSGSGETQYF
TRBJ2-2 TRBV7-2 CASSLSSGTGELFF
TRBJ2-2 TRBV7-3 CASSQSSDGTGELFF
TRBJ2-2 TRBV30 CAWAKRVDTGELFF
TRBJ1-5 TRBV4-1 CASSQGQGLGQPQHF
TRBJ1-4 TRBV2 CASSEWGPIKFF
TRBJ2-3 TRBV19 CAGYPGADTQYF